The clone carrying this T cell receptor (beta chain) was counted a few times. Per the germline V gene, CDR1 is SGHTA and CDR2 is FQGNSA. The V gene end was trimmed by 0 bases and the J gene end by 0 bases; junction bases not matched to a gene: 2. The CDR3 spans 16 residues. The data were obtained in a study of human T cells and chemical hapten exposure. One entry per CDR3 protein results from TCRdb running MiXCR on the RACE reads. Of 95,000 to 150,000 distinct CDR3 sequences in the sample, roughly 14% were seen once. Time point denoted: pre-sensitization, week 0. The treatment: therapeutic diphenylcyclopropenone sensitization with weekly scalp DPC.

The rearrangement joins TRBV7-2 to TRBJ2-3; 8 positions match TRBD1. The sample was whole blood, taken in connection with sensitization to the hapten diphenylcyclopropenone (DPC). This clonotype was sampled from a woman between 18 and 29 years old with alopecia areata. Some clones in this sample may be carry-over from other donors' samples. CDR3 sequence reads: CASSLAAGGSTDTQYF. In DNA form, the CDR3 reads TGTGCCAGCAGCTTAGCGGCAGGGGGCAGCACAGATACGCAGTATTTT.